The entry below gives a single TCR beta chain sequence along with its context. This sample was taken from a study of technical replicates of blood from several donors. The CDR3 loop spans 13 amino acids. Trimming cost V 3 bases and J 3 bases; bases outside gene matches: 3. Germline V gives CDR1 GTSNPN, CDR2 SVGIG (reference sequence). TCRdb keeps only in-frame clones here, not all; method: immunoSEQ multiplex PCR. The table records roughly 72,000 clones, approximately 94% of them present only once. Sequencing used T cells isolated from PBMCs. The chain employs TRBV30 and TRBJ1-1; 8 nucleotides align to TRBD1. The receptor comes from a human donor in good health. CDR3 sequence (DNA): TGTGCCTGGAGCAGGGGGCCTGACACTGAAGCTTTCTTT. Its protein is CAWSRGPDTEAFF.